There are a few counts of the clone carrying this T cell receptor beta chain. The antigen is not known. This entry is derived from a study of chemoradiotherapy in HPV16-positive cancers. Findings and limits, study-wide: Functional assays defining HPV-specific T cells used only a couple of HPV16-positive patients.

TCRdb's table, derived via immunoSEQ multiplex PCR, lists solely in-frame clones and lacks some. The sample has roughly 15,000 clones, 65% to 75% seen once. The CDR3 extends over 11 amino acids. V lost 8 bases to trimming and J lost 4 bases, with 6 bases between them. Germline-derived CDR1 and CDR2 are SGHTA and FQGTGA. Repeated repertoire sampling spanned the course of chemoradiotherapy. The sample here was taken from a patient who underwent chemoradiotherapy. This receptor was taken from a human donor with HPV-associated anogenital cancer. The chain employs TRBV7-3 and TRBJ1-3; D uncertain. DNA for the CDR3: TGTGCCAGCGGCGAGGGAAACACCATATATTTT. Its protein is CASGEGNTIYF.